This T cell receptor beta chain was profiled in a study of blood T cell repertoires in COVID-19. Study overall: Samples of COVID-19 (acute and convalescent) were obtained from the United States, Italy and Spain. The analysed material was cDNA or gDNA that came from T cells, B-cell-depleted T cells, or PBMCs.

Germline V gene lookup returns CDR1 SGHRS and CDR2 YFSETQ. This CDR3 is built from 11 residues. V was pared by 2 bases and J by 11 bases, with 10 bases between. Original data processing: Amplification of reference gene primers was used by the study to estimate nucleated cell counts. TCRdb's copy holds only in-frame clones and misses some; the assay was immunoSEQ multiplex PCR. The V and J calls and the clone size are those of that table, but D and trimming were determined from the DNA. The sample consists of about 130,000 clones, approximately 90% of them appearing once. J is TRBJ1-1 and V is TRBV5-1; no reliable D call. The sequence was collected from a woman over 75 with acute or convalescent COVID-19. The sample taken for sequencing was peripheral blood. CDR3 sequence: CASSLNGGAFF. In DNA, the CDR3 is TGCGCCAGCAGCTTAAACGGCGGGGCTTTCTTT.